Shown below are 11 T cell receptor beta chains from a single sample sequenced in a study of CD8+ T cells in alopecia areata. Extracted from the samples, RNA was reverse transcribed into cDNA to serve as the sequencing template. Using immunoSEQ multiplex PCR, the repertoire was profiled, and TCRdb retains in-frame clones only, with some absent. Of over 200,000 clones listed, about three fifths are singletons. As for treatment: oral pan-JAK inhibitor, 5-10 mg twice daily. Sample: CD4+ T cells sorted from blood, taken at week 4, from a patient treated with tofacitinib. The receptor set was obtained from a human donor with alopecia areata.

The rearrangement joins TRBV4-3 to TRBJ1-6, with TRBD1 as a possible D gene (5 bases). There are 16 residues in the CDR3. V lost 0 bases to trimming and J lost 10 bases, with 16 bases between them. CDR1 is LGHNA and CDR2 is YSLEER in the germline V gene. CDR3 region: CASSQDISGTGSPLHF. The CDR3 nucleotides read TGCGCCAGCAGCCAAGATATTTCTGGGACGGGGTCACCCCTCCACTTT.

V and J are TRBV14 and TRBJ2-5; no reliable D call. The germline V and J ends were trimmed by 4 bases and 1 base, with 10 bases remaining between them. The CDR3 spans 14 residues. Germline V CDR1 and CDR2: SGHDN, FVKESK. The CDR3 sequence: CASSPGTLQETQYF. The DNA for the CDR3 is TGTGCCAGCAGCCCCGGAACACTCCAAGAGACCCAGTACTTC. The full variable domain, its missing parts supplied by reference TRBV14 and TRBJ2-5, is EAGVTQFPSHSVIEKGQTVTLRCDPISGHDNLYWYRRVMGKEIKFLLHFVKESKQDESGMPNNRFLAERTGGTYSTLKVQPAELEDSGVYFCASSPGTLQETQYFGPGTRLLVL.

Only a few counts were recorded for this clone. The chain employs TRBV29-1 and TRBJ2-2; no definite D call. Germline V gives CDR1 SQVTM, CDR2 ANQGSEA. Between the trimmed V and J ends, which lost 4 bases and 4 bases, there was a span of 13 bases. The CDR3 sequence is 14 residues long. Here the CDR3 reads CSVGAVGSTGELFF. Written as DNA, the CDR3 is TGCAGCGTTGGGGCAGTGGGGTCCACCGGGGAGCTGTTTTTT.

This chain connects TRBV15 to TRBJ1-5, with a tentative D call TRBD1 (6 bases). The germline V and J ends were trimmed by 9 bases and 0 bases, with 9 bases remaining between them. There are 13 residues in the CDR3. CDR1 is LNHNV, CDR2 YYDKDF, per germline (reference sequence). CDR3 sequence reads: CATAQGSNQPQHF. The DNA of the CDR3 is TGTGCCACTGCACAGGGTAGCAATCAGCCCCAGCATTTT.

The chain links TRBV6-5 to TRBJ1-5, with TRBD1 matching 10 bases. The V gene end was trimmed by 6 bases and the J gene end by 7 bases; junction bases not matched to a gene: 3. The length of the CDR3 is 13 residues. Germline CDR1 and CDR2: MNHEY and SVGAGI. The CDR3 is CASRGQGGQPQHF. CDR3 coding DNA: TGTGCCAGCAGAGGACAGGGGGGGCAGCCCCAGCATTTT.

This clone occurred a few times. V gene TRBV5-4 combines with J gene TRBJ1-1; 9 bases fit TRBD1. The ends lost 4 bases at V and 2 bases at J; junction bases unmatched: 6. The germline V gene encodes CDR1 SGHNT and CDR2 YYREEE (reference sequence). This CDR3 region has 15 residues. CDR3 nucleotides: TGTGCCAGCAGCCGCTGGACAGGGGACAACACTGAAGCTTTCTTT. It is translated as CASSRWTGDNTEAFF.

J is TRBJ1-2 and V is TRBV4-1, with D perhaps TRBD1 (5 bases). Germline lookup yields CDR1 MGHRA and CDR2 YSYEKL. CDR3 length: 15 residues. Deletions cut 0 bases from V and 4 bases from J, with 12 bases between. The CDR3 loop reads CASSQDPGRLYGYTF. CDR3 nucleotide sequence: TGCGCCAGCAGCCAAGATCCAGGGCGCCTCTATGGCTACACCTTC.

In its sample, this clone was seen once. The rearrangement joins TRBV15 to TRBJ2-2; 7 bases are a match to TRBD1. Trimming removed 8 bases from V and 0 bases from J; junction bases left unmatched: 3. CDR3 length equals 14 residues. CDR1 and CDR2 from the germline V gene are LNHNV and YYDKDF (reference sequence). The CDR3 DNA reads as TGTGCCACCTCGACAGGGACGAACACCGGGGAGCTGTTTTTT. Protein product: CATSTGTNTGELFF.

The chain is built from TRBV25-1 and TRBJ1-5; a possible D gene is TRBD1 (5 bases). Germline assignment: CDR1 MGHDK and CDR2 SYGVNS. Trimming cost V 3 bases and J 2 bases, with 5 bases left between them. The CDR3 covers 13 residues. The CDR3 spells CASSEGRNQPQHF. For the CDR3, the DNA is TGTGCCAGCAGTGAGGGGCGCAATCAGCCCCAGCATTTT.

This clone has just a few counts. The CDR3 spells CASITGFGNTIYF. The CDR3 bases are TGTGCCAGCATCACAGGGTTTGGAAACACCATATATTTT. The V and J genes are TRBV28 and TRBJ1-3, with D tentatively TRBD1 (6 bases). The germline V gene encodes CDR1 MDHEN and CDR2 SYDVKM. The V end was cut by 7 bases, the J end by 3 bases, with 10 bases between. This CDR3 comprises 13 residues.

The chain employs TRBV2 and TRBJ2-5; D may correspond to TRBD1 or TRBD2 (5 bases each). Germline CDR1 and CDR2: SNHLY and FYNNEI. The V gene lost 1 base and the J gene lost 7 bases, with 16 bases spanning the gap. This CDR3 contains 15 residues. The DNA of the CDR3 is TGTGCCAGCAGTGAAGACGGGACCGGGGAGCGGACCCAGTACTTC. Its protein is CASSEDGTGERTQYF.